Listed here are 5 T cell receptor beta chains from one sample, sequenced in a study of T cell responses to AZD1222 COVID-19 vaccine. Method: immunoSEQ multiplex PCR; TCRdb's copy keeps in-frame clones and lacks some. The profile shows approximately 120,000 clones, about 89% of them singletons. The source was peripheral blood, collected on day 0 of MenACWY control vaccination. These receptors were collected from an adult in good health.

The chain employs TRBV6-2 or TRBV6-3 and TRBJ2-5; 7 bases agree with TRBD1. V lost 2 bases to trimming and J lost 2 bases; unmatched junction nucleotides: 2. Germline CDR1 is MNHEY and CDR2 is SVGEGT. The CDR3 extends over 14 amino acids. CDR3 DNA sequence: TGTGCCAGCAGTTACGGGACAGAACAAGAGACCCAGTACTTC. It translates to CASSYGTEQETQYF.

A remark on this clone: The sample contains more than one DNA sequence encoding this CDR3. The chain recombines TRBV6-5 with TRBJ2-7, with TRBD2 identical over 11 bases. From germline, CDR1 is MNHEY and CDR2 SVGAGI. V lost 4 bases, J lost 4 bases, and 6 bases stayed unmatched. The CDR3 is 15 residues long. CDR3 sequence (DNA): TGTGCCAGCAGTTCCCCCGGGACTAGCGGATACGAGCAGTACTTC. Encoded protein: CASSSPGTSGYEQYF.

The V and J genes are TRBV5-1 and TRBJ1-4; 10 bases map to TRBD1. The J segment lost 6 bases and the V segment lost 0 bases, leaving 2 bases of the junction unmatched. Germline V CDR1 and CDR2: SGHRS, YFSETQ. The CDR3 length is 15 residues. CDR3 coding DNA: TGCGCCAGCAGCTTGGTGGGACAGGGGTATGAAAAACTGTTTTTT. This translates into CASSLVGQGYEKLFF.

The genes are TRBV20-1 and TRBJ2-7, with 7 nucleotides matching TRBD2. CDR1 is DFQATT and CDR2 is SNEGSKA in the germline V gene (reference sequence). J lost 4 bases, V lost 3 bases, and 15 bases had no gene match. The CDR3 spans 16 residues. In DNA form, the CDR3 reads TGCAGTGCTAGTCGAGGAGACTTGGGAGGGCGGTACGAGCAGTACTTC. Protein sequence: CSASRGDLGGRYEQYF.

This clone came up once. The J gene is TRBJ2-1, the V gene TRBV24-1; TRBD2 might be the D (5 bases). Deletions cut 10 bases from V and 10 bases from J, with 10 bases between. This CDR3 is built from 10 residues. Germline CDR1 and CDR2: KGHDR and SFDVKD. Here the CDR3 reads CATRENEQFF. CDR3 DNA sequence: TGTGCCACGAGGGAAAACGAGCAGTTCTTC.